One T cell receptor (beta chain) is described in this entry. The data are from a study of shared clonotypes between healthy human individuals. Data came from immunoSEQ multiplex PCR; TCRdb stores just in-frame clones and leaves some out. The sample has over a million clones; over 95% are singletons. The V gene's germline CDR1 is SQVTM and CDR2 ANQGSEA. The CDR3 has 13 amino acids. Trimming removed 4 bases from V and 0 bases from J, with 7 bases in between. V usage is TRBV29-1 and J usage is TRBJ2-1; TRBD1 might be the D (5 bases). This TCR was sampled from a man aged 25 to 40 in good health. Sequenced material: naive CD4+ T cells sorted from blood. The subset here: CD45RA+ positively selected. The CDR3 loop reads CSVGDSSYNEQFF. DNA of the CDR3: TGCAGCGTTGGTGACAGCTCCTACAATGAGCAGTTCTTC.